The clone carrying this TCR beta chain was observed a handful of times. What it binds is unknown. The germline gene is not matched at one end of the junction; a read error may be the cause. These data originate in a study of beta chain features in type 1 diabetes. The CDR3 loop spans 14 amino acids. Germline-derived CDR1 and CDR2 are SGHAT and FQNNGV. The study's findings and limits: Moderate yet significant TCRB CDR3 shortening was seen in Type 1 diabetes patients in all four CD4+ subsets. Shorter templates may be favored by PCR, equally so in patients and controls.

Cell sorting via CD45RO/CCR7/CD25/CD127/CD95/CD27 was performed to obtain CD4+ naive, central memory, regulatory and stem cell-like memory cells. Sequenced material consisted of expressed TCRB transcripts (all of the isolated RNA was reverse transcribed). Clones were sequenced by immunoSEQ multiplex PCR, and TCRdb holds only the in-frame ones, with some missing. Of roughly 370,000 clones listed, 11% to 15% are singletons. Sequencing used naive CD4+ T cells from blood. This sequence originates from a young man in good health. J is TRBJ1-1 and V is TRBV11-2; weak D call: TRBD1 (5 bases). The CDR3 loop is CASRVAGLPSIQLF. CDR3 in DNA: TGTGCCAGCAGAGTAGCGGGACTCCCCTCGATTCAGCTCTTT.